The 22 T cell receptor beta chains below come from one sample, sequenced in a study of T cell responses to AZD1222 COVID-19 vaccine. Libraries were prepared by immunoSEQ multiplex PCR; TCRdb keeps only in-frame clonotypes and omits some of them. This sample yields some 95,000 clones, of which 70% to 90% are seen a single time; 3.5% to 4% belongs to the top ten. Sequenced here: peripheral blood, sampled on day 0 of AZD1222 vaccination. All receptors derive from an adult in good health.

This sequence joins TRBV6-5 and TRBJ1-1; weak D call: TRBD1 (5 bases). The V gene's germline CDR1 is MNHEY and CDR2 SVGAGI. V lost 2 bases to trimming and J lost 2 bases, with 15 bases between them. This CDR3 is 16 amino acids long. Here the CDR3 DNA reads TGTGCCAGCAGTTACGACCGGGGCAGGGTAAACACTGAAGCTTTCTTT. Amino acid sequence: CASSYDRGRVNTEAFF.

This chain joins TRBV6-1 and TRBJ2-1; the match to TRBD2 covers 7 bases. The CDR3 totals 16 residues. The V segment lost 2 bases and the J segment 4 bases; nucleotides outside the gene matches: 8. The V gene's germline CDR1 is MNHNS and CDR2 SASEGT. CDR3 loop: CASSEWAGEIYNEQFF. CDR3 in DNA: TGTGCCAGCAGTGAATGGGCGGGGGAGATTTACAATGAGCAGTTCTTC.

The chain couples TRBV5-5 to TRBJ1-2; no firm D call. The CDR3 is 15 residues long. Germline CDR1 SGHKS, CDR2 YYEKEE (reference sequence). V was cut by 1 base and J by 5 bases, with 15 bases left in between. The CDR3 coding sequence is TGTGCCAGCAGCTTGTCGGCGAGCACTACGTATGGCTACACCTTC. Its translation: CASSLSASTTYGYTF.

This chain connects TRBV9 to TRBJ1-2; D unresolved. Trimming pared 0 bases from V and 3 bases from J, leaving 6 bases between. The CDR3 has 13 amino acids. Germline assignment: CDR1 SGDLS and CDR2 YYNGEE. The CDR3 region is CASSVVEDYGYTF. In nucleotides, the CDR3 is TGTGCCAGCAGCGTAGTAGAGGACTATGGCTACACCTTC.

This rearrangement joins TRBV5-1 to TRBJ2-7; TRBD1 or TRBD2 may be the D gene (5 bases each). CDR1 is SGHRS and CDR2 is YFSETQ in the germline V gene. Trimming shortened V by 2 bases and J by 0 bases, and 15 bases separated the two germline ends. The CDR3 spans 16 residues. CDR3 in amino acids: CASSFRTGTSSYEQYF. In DNA form, the CDR3 reads TGCGCCAGCAGCTTTCGTACTGGGACCAGCTCCTACGAGCAGTACTTC. Filled out from reference TRBV5-1 and TRBJ2-7, the complete variable domain reads KAGVTQTPRYLIKTRGQQVTLSCSPISGHRSVSWYQQTPGQGLQFLFEYFSETQRNKGNFPGRFSGRQFSNSRSEMNVSTLELGDSALYLCASSFRTGTSSYEQYFGPGTRLTVT.

The V and J genes are TRBV4-1 and TRBJ1-1, with D unresolved. The CDR3 is 14 residues long. Germline loops: CDR1 MGHRA, CDR2 YSYEKL. The V end lost 3 bases, the J end lost 1 base, and 9 bases lay between the germline ends. CDR3 in amino acids: CASSQRAKNTEAFF. In DNA form, the CDR3 reads TGCGCCAGCAGCCAGAGGGCGAAGAACACTGAAGCTTTCTTT.

The V call is TRBV29-1, the J call TRBJ1-1; D is perhaps TRBD1 (6 bases). This CDR3 has 13 residues. Germline values: CDR1 SQVTM, CDR2 ANQGSEA. V was trimmed by 4 bases and J by 3 bases, leaving 12 bases between them. In DNA form, the CDR3 reads TGCAGCGTTGGGCAGGGGCTGTACACTGAAGCTTTCTTT. Its translation: CSVGQGLYTEAFF.

This chain connects TRBV6-4 to TRBJ2-3; 10 positions match TRBD1. Looked up from germline, CDR1 is MRHNA and CDR2 is SNTAGT. V was pared by 2 bases and J by 4 bases, with 0 bases of the junction left unmatched. This CDR3 is 14 amino acids long. The CDR3 loop is CASSDGQGADTQYF. The CDR3 DNA reads as TGTGCCAGCAGTGACGGACAGGGGGCAGATACGCAGTATTTT.

The V gene is TRBV24-1, the J gene TRBJ2-2; 8 bases are shared with TRBD1. The V gene end was trimmed by 9 bases and the J gene end by 0 bases; junction bases not matched to a gene: 2. From germline, CDR1 is KGHDR and CDR2 SFDVKD. This CDR3 region has 14 residues. The CDR3 bases are TGTGCCACCTCGGACAGGGCGAACACCGGGGAGCTGTTTTTT. As protein: CATSDRANTGELFF.

The rearrangement uses TRBV3-1 (or the pseudogene TRBV3-2) and TRBJ1-6, with 7 bases fitting TRBD1. This CDR3 has 16 residues. Germline V gene lookup returns CDR1 LGHDT and CDR2 YNNKEL (reference sequence). J gave up 7 bases and V 6 bases, and 12 bases lay outside the gene matches. CDR3 sequence reads: CASSAWPGQQNSPLHF. The CDR3 DNA follows: TGTGCCAGCAGTGCCTGGCCGGGACAGCAAAATTCACCCCTCCACTTT.

The chain combines TRBV5-1 with TRBJ1-2, with 11 bases that match TRBD1. V lost 1 base and J lost 7; bases outside the gene matches: 6. Germline-derived CDR1 and CDR2 are SGHRS and YFSETQ. This CDR3 spans 15 amino acids. For the CDR3, the DNA is TGCGCCAGCAGCTTGCCGAGGACAGGGGGCGGTGGCTACACCTTC. It translates to CASSLPRTGGGGYTF.

This chain links TRBV19 with TRBJ1-1, with a weak D call TRBD1 (5 bases). The germline CDR1 and CDR2 sequences are LNHDA and SQIVND (reference sequence). Trimming removed 2 bases at V and 5 bases at J, with 15 bases between. The CDR3 contains 15 residues. The CDR3 loop reads CASSISLQGRTEAFF. DNA of the CDR3: TGTGCCAGTAGTATATCGTTGCAGGGTAGGACTGAAGCTTTCTTT. Using reference TRBV19 and TRBJ1-1 for the parts outside the CDR3, the full variable domain is DGGITQSPKYLFRKEGQNVTLSCEQNLNHDAMYWYRQDPGQGLRLIYYSQIVNDFQKGDIAEGYSVSREKKESFPLTVTSAQKNPTAFYLCASSISLQGRTEAFFGQGTRLTVV.

The chain is built from TRBV10-3 and TRBJ2-1; D is possibly TRBD1 or TRBD2 (5 bases each). With 10 bases removed from V and 2 bases from J, the gap between germline ends came to 18 bases. The CDR3 totals 15 residues. Germline CDR1 ENHRY, CDR2 SYGVKD. In DNA, the CDR3 is TGTGCCACCGGGACGGTCTCGTTGGCCTACAATGAGCAGTTCTTC. This sequence encodes CATGTVSLAYNEQFF.

The J gene is TRBJ1-2, the V gene TRBV6-5; D call uncertain. This CDR3 contains 15 residues. With 0 bases removed from V and 4 bases from J, the gap between germline ends came to 12 bases. Looked up from germline, CDR1 is MNHEY and CDR2 is SVGAGI. The CDR3 DNA sequence: TGTGCCAGCAGTTACTCCAGGCTAGACCCCTATGGCTACACCTTC. It translates to CASSYSRLDPYGYTF.

The chain carries TRBV20-1 and TRBJ2-7; 10 bases agree with TRBD2. Germline V lookup: CDR1 DFQATT, CDR2 SNEGSKA (reference sequence). This CDR3 spans 13 amino acids. J gave up 5 bases and V 3 bases, and 4 bases lay outside the gene matches. The CDR3 region has the DNA TGCAGTGCTAGTGGTCTAGCGGGGGACGAGCAGTACTTC. This gives the protein CSASGLAGDEQYF.

This rearrangement joins TRBV7-9 to TRBJ2-7, with D unclear. Germline V gene sequence: CDR1 SEHNR, CDR2 FQNEAQ (reference sequence). V lost 7 bases and J lost 7, with 14 bases in between. There are 12 residues in the CDR3. The CDR3 loop reads CASTDRPWEQYF. The CDR3 bases are TGTGCCAGCACTGACCGGCCATGGGAGCAGTACTTC.

The gene calls are TRBV19 and TRBJ1-1; D is uncertain. CDR3 length: 15 residues. Germline values: CDR1 LNHDA, CDR2 SQIVND (reference sequence). V was trimmed by 3 bases and J by 6 bases, leaving 17 bases between them. The CDR3 here is CASSIWSPARPEAFF. CDR3 nucleotides: TGTGCCAGTAGTATCTGGTCCCCGGCACGGCCTGAAGCTTTCTTT.

The J gene is TRBJ1-3, the V gene TRBV10-2; D gene uncertain. CDR1 and CDR2 (germline): WSHSY, SAAADI. The V end lost 2 bases, the J end lost 4 bases, and 12 bases lay between the germline ends. The CDR3 spans 15 residues. DNA for the CDR3: TGCGCCAGCAGTGAGATAGAATTGTTGGGAAACACCATATATTTT. Its translation is CASSEIELLGNTIYF.

The gene calls are TRBV19 and TRBJ1-1; D is unresolved. In germline, CDR1 is LNHDA, CDR2 SQIVND (reference sequence). The CDR3 runs 13 residues. V was pared by 10 bases and J by 2 bases, with 14 bases between. As DNA, the CDR3 is TGTGCCACGGGAGAGAGCCGTAACACTGAAGCTTTCTTT. It is translated as CATGESRNTEAFF.

The chain is built from TRBV4-2 and TRBJ1-4; D gene unclear. The germline gives CDR1 LGHNA, CDR2 YNFKEQ. This CDR3 has 13 residues. V lost 5 bases and J 8 bases, leaving 12 bases between the germline ends. This CDR3 is CASSLNRGEKLFF. As DNA, the CDR3 is TGTGCCAGCAGCTTAAACCGGGGAGAAAAACTGTTTTTT.

V gene TRBV6-5 combines with J gene TRBJ2-2; D is possibly TRBD2 (7 bases). CDR1 MNHEY and CDR2 SVGAGI come from the germline V gene. The CDR3 loop spans 15 amino acids. Trimming removed 0 bases from V and 3 bases from J, with 8 bases in between. CDR3 DNA: TGTGCCAGCAGTTACTCAGGGGGGGACACCGGGGAGCTGTTTTTT. Protein product: CASSYSGGDTGELFF.

The chain links TRBV7-8 to TRBJ1-2; 8 positions agree with TRBD1. The V gene end was trimmed by 4 bases and the J gene end by 9 bases; junction bases not matched to a gene: 4. The CDR3 contains 12 residues. Germline CDR1 and CDR2: SGHVS and FQNEAQ. The CDR3 loop reads CASSSDRGSYTF. The CDR3, as DNA: TGTGCCAGCAGCTCAGACAGGGGAAGCTACACCTTC.